A single sample is the source of the 23 T cell receptor beta chains below, sequenced in a study of blood T cell repertoires in COVID-19. Only in-frame clones appear in the TCRdb table, and some are missing; sequencing was by immunoSEQ multiplex PCR. The sample carries around 160,000 clones, 85% recorded once. Sample: peripheral blood. Every receptor here comes from a woman aged 40 to 50 with active or convalescent COVID-19.

CDR3 in DNA: TGCGCCAGCTGTCACCGGGGTGGGACTGAAGCTTTCTTT. It codes for CASCHRGGTEAFF. The chain joins TRBV5-1 to TRBJ1-1; D gene ambiguous. Trimming removed 7 bases at V and 5 bases at J, with 15 bases between. Germline assignment: CDR1 SGHRS and CDR2 YFSETQ. CDR3 length: 13 residues. Combining the CDR3 with reference TRBV5-1 and TRBJ1-1 gives the whole variable domain KAGVTQTPRYLIKTRGQQVTLSCSPISGHRSVSWYQQTPGQGLQFLFEYFSETQRNKGNFPGRFSGRQFSNSRSEMNVSTLELGDSALYLCASCHRGGTEAFFGQGTRLTVV.

This clone was picked up one time. The chain links TRBV9 to TRBJ2-1, with D maybe TRBD2 (6 bases). The germline V and J ends were trimmed by 0 bases and 0 bases, with 16 bases remaining between them. Germline V gene lookup returns CDR1 SGDLS and CDR2 YYNGEE. The length of the CDR3 is 18 residues. CDR3 sequence: CASSVAYSSANSYNEQFF. The CDR3 DNA sequence: TGTGCCAGCAGCGTAGCTTATTCTAGCGCCAACTCCTACAATGAGCAGTTCTTC.

The chain links TRBV10-2 to TRBJ1-1; weak D call: TRBD1 (6 bases). In germline, CDR1 is WSHSY, CDR2 SAAADI. The CDR3 extends over 14 amino acids. The V gene lost 4 bases and the J gene lost 4 bases, with 13 bases spanning the gap. The CDR3 is CASSAGTSGTEAFF. DNA of the CDR3: TGCGCCAGCAGTGCCGGGACATCGGGCACTGAAGCTTTCTTT.

The DNA for the CDR3 is TGTGCCAGCAGCTTAACCGGGACAGGGTATCAGCCCCAGCATTTT. It specifies CASSLTGTGYQPQHF. The chain has TRBV7-2 and TRBJ1-5, with 9 bases lining up with TRBD1. The CDR3 sequence is 15 residues long. V shed 2 bases and J 5 bases; nucleotides not matched to a gene: 4. Looked up from germline, CDR1 is SGHTA and CDR2 is FQGNSA. Looking up the rest from reference TRBV7-2 and TRBJ1-5 gives the full variable domain: GAGVSQSPSNKVTEKGKDVELRCDPISGHTALYWYRQSLGQGLEFLIYFQGNSAPDKSGLPSDRFSAERTGGSVSTLTIQRTQQEDSAVYLCASSLTGTGYQPQHFGDGTRLSIL.

The rearrangement links TRBV2 to TRBJ2-3, with 7 bases identical to TRBD2. Germline CDR1 is SNHLY and CDR2 is FYNNEI. The CDR3 is made up of 15 amino acids. With 6 bases clipped from V and 6 bases from J, the junction kept 12 bases outside the gene matches. CDR3 DNA sequence: TGTGCCAGCAGGTTGGGACTTGCGGGAGCGGATACGCAGTATTTT. This gives the protein CASRLGLAGADTQYF.

This rearrangement joins TRBV10-3 to TRBJ2-1, with 14 bases identical to TRBD2. Per the germline V gene, CDR1 is ENHRY and CDR2 is SYGVKD. With 7 bases clipped from V and 6 bases from J, the junction kept 8 bases outside the gene matches. This CDR3 comprises 16 residues. CDR3 sequence (DNA): TGTGCCATCACCGGGACTAGCGGGAGACTGGTCAATGAGCAGTTCTTC. It specifies CAITGTSGRLVNEQFF.

The V and J genes are TRBV18 and TRBJ2-7; no firm D call. V lost 0 bases, J lost 0 bases, and 9 bases lay in between. Germline values: CDR1 KGHSH, CDR2 LQKENI. This CDR3 is 15 amino acids long. Written as DNA, the CDR3 is TGTGCCAGCTCACCACCGGCGGCCCTCTCCTACGAGCAGTACTTC. Its translation: CASSPPAALSYEQYF.

The gene calls are TRBV30 and TRBJ1-6, with a tentative D call TRBD1 (6 bases). Looked up from germline, CDR1 is GTSNPN and CDR2 is SVGIG (reference sequence). V lost 4 bases, J lost 11 bases, and 12 bases lay in between. The CDR3 has 12 amino acids. Written as DNA, the CDR3 is TGTGCCTGGAACAGGGTGTCAACACCCCTCCACTTT. Translating it yields CAWNRVSTPLHF.

This clone was seen at least ten times. The chain couples TRBV6-6 to TRBJ2-7; a possible D gene is TRBD1 (6 bases). The CDR3 consists of 14 residues. Trimming pared 5 bases from V and 3 bases from J, leaving 14 bases between. Germline CDR1 is MNHNY and CDR2 is SVGAGI (reference sequence). This CDR3 reads CASSLSGAYYEQYF. The CDR3 region has the DNA TGTGCCAGCAGTCTCTCAGGGGCTTACTACGAGCAGTACTTC.

This chain uses TRBV19 with TRBJ1-6; a weak D match, TRBD1 (5 bases). Trimming removed 5 bases from V and 11 bases from J, with 22 bases in between. CDR3 size: 16 residues. Germline V gene data show CDR1 as LNHDA and CDR2 as SQIVND (reference sequence). CDR3 region: CASSGGSGVLPPPLHF. CDR3 DNA: TGTGCCAGTAGTGGAGGGTCGGGGGTCCTTCCCCCACCCCTCCACTTT.

This clone showed up just once. The J gene is TRBJ1-2, the V gene TRBV3-1 (or the pseudogene TRBV3-2); tentative D call: TRBD1 (5 bases). The V end lost 6 bases, the J end lost 3 bases, and 17 bases lay between the germline ends. Germline CDR1 and CDR2: LGHDT and YNNKEL (reference sequence). CDR3 length equals 15 residues. CDR3 sequence: CASSDGSRAYYGYTF. The CDR3 DNA reads TGTGCCAGCAGTGATGGAAGCAGGGCCTACTATGGCTACACCTTC.

This rearrangement joins TRBV5-6 to TRBJ2-4; 10 bases map to TRBD1. After removal of 0 bases from V and 7 bases from J, the junction contained 4 bases not matched to a gene. The germline CDR1 and CDR2 sequences are SGHDT and YYEEEE. The CDR3 covers 15 residues. CDR3 sequence (DNA): TGTGCCAGCAGCTTGGGAGGACAGGGGGGGAACATTCAGTACTTC. Protein: CASSLGGQGGNIQYF.

This clone has only a few counts. This rearrangement joins TRBV19 to TRBJ1-5, with 8 bases aligning to TRBD1. Germline V gives CDR1 LNHDA, CDR2 SQIVND (reference sequence). The CDR3 runs 14 residues. The V segment lost 2 bases and the J segment 8 bases; nucleotides outside the gene matches: 5. In nucleotides, the CDR3 is TGTGCCAGTAGTATATCGGCAGGGGGCAAGCCCCAGCATTTT. Amino acids: CASSISAGGKPQHF.

V and J are TRBV9 and TRBJ1-1, with D maybe TRBD1 (5 bases). CDR1 and CDR2 (germline): SGDLS, YYNGEE. Trimming removed 3 bases from V and 8 bases from J, with 14 bases in between. The CDR3 covers 13 residues. The CDR3 spells CASSAIQGGEAFF. DNA of the CDR3: TGTGCCAGCAGCGCGATCCAGGGAGGGGAAGCTTTCTTT.

For the CDR3, the DNA is TGTGCCAGCAGCCTAAGTAGCGGTACAAACAATGAGCAGTTCTTC. Protein sequence: CASSLSSGTNNEQFF. V and J are TRBV7-2 and TRBJ2-1, with D possibly TRBD2 on 6 matching bases. Trimming took 5 bases from V and 5 from J, leaving 16 bases between them. Germline CDR1 is SGHTA and CDR2 is FQGNSA. The CDR3 is 15 amino acids.

The chain is built from TRBV4-1 and TRBJ1-6; tentatively, D is TRBD1 (6 bases). Trimming stripped 1 base from V and 7 bases from J, with 17 bases between. This CDR3 contains 17 residues. The germline V gene encodes CDR1 MGHRA and CDR2 YSYEKL. In DNA, the CDR3 is TGCGCCAGCAGCCAAGGCTCAGGTGGGGGCCGAAATTCACCCCTCCACTTT. Its protein product is CASSQGSGGGRNSPLHF.

The chain is built from TRBV7-9 and TRBJ1-1; D is unclear. CDR1 is SEHNR, CDR2 FQNEAQ, per germline (reference sequence). Trimming left V 5 bases short and J 4 bases short, with 14 bases between. The CDR3 sequence is 14 residues long. CDR3 sequence: CASSLVEGSTEAFF. The CDR3 DNA is TGTGCCAGCAGCCTAGTCGAGGGATCCACTGAAGCTTTCTTT.

The rearrangement joins TRBV30 to TRBJ2-7; a weak D match, TRBD2 (6 bases). In germline, CDR1 is GTSNPN, CDR2 SVGIG (reference sequence). The CDR3 totals 12 residues. V was pared by 4 bases and J by 2 bases, with 9 bases between. CDR3 residues: CAWNPGAYEQYF. In DNA form, the CDR3 reads TGTGCCTGGAACCCGGGAGCCTACGAGCAGTACTTC.

The chain couples TRBV19 to TRBJ1-2; TRBD1 agrees at 8 bases. The germline gives CDR1 LNHDA, CDR2 SQIVND (reference sequence). J gave up 1 base and V 8 bases, and 9 bases lay outside the gene matches. CDR3 length: 15 residues. The CDR3 sequence: CASGGQGALNYGYTF. Written as DNA, the CDR3 is TGTGCCAGTGGAGGGCAGGGGGCCCTTAACTATGGCTACACCTTC.

The chain recombines TRBV7-2 with TRBJ1-5, with D possibly TRBD1 on 5 matching bases. There are 13 residues in the CDR3. The germline V and J ends were trimmed by 5 bases and 5 bases, with 10 bases remaining between them. Germline lookup yields CDR1 SGHTA and CDR2 FQGNSA. CDR3 protein: CASSNTGDQPQHF. The CDR3 nucleotides read TGTGCCAGCAGCAACACGGGGGATCAGCCCCAGCATTTT.

The V and J genes are TRBV25-1 and TRBJ2-7; perhaps TRBD1 as D (5 bases). Germline V gene sequence: CDR1 MGHDK, CDR2 SYGVNS. Trimming took 2 bases from V and 4 from J, leaving 9 bases between them. The CDR3 loop spans 13 amino acids. CDR3 nucleotides: TGTGCCAGCAGTGAACCTTCAGGGTACGAGCAGTACTTC. Residues: CASSEPSGYEQYF.

The chain is built from TRBV9 and TRBJ2-7; TRBD1 agrees at 10 bases. The J segment lost 3 bases and the V segment lost 4 bases, leaving 10 bases of the junction unmatched. CDR1 and CDR2 (germline): SGDLS, YYNGEE. The CDR3 runs to 16 residues. In DNA, the CDR3 is TGTGCCAGCAGCCTCACCCCCGGGACAGGGGACTACGAGCAGTACTTC. This codes for CASSLTPGTGDYEQYF.

The genes are TRBV7-9 and TRBJ2-7; TRBD1 matches 8 bases. The CDR3 sequence is 14 residues long. CDR1 is SEHNR, CDR2 FQNEAQ, per germline (reference sequence). V shed 5 bases and J 4 bases; nucleotides not matched to a gene: 7. The CDR3 DNA is TGTGCCAGCAGCCACCCTGACAGGGGTTACGAGCAGTACTTC. As protein: CASSHPDRGYEQYF.